This T cell receptor (beta chain) comes out of a study of shared clonotypes between healthy human individuals. Between the trimmed V and J ends, which lost 3 bases and 1 base, there was a span of 10 bases. This CDR3 is built from 14 residues. CDR1 SGHRS and CDR2 YFSETQ come from the germline V gene. In this sample, this clone turned up once. Sequencing was performed with immunoSEQ multiplex PCR; in TCRdb, only in-frame clones are kept and a portion is missing. The table has about 2.3 million clones, approximately 90% seen once. The chain has TRBV5-1 and TRBJ1-1, with D perhaps TRBD1 (5 bases). The sample comprised naive CD4+ T cells from PBMCs. Subset given: CD45RA+ positively selected. This TCR was recovered from a man younger than 35 in good health. Some clones in this sample may be carry-over from other donors' samples. CDR3 sequence: CASSYQGSNTEAFF. CDR3 DNA: TGCGCCAGCAGCTACCAGGGATCGAACACTGAAGCTTTCTTT.